This T cell receptor beta chain emerged from a study of blood T cell repertoires in COVID-19. Turning to the study itself: Sites in the United States, Italy and Spain provided acute and convalescent COVID-19 samples.

The CDR3 runs to 15 residues. J lost 3 bases, V lost 0 bases, and 1 base had no gene match. CDR1 and CDR2 from the germline V gene are MNHEY and SMNVEV (reference sequence). Methods used by the authors: Amplification of reference gene primers was used by the study to estimate nucleated cell counts. Profiled with immunoSEQ multiplex PCR; TCRdb holds only in-frame clones, not every one. That table furnishes V, J and clone size, whereas the DNA furnished D and trimming. The sample records roughly 330,000 clones, roughly 90% being singletons. V usage is TRBV27 and J usage is TRBJ2-7; the match to TRBD2 covers 11 bases. The sequence was collected from a young man who had recovered from COVID-19. Source material: peripheral blood. DNA for the CDR3: TGTGCCAGCAGTTTATCTCTAGCGGGGGGCTACGAGCAGTACTTC. Encoded protein: CASSLSLAGGYEQYF.